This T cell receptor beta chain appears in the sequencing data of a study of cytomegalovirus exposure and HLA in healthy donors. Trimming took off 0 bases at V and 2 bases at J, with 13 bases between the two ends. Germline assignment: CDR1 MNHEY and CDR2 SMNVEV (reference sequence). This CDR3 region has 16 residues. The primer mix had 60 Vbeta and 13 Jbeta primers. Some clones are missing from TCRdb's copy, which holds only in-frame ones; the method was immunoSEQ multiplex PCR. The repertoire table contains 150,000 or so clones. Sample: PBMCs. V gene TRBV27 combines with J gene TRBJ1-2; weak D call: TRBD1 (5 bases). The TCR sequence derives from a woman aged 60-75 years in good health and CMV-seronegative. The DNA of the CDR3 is TGTGCCAGCAGTTTATCAAGCCGGGGGTGGAACTATGGCTACACCTTC. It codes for CASSLSSRGWNYGYTF.